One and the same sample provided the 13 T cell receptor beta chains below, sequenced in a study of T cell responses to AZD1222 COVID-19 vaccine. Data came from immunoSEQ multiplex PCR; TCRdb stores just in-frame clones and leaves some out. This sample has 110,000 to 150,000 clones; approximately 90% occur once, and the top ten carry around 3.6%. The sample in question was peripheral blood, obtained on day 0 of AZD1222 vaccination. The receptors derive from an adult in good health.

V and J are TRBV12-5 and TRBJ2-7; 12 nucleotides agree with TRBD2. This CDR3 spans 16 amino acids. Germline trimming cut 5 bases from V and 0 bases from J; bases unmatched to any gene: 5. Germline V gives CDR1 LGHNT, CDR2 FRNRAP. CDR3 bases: TGTGCTAGTGGTCCAGGACTAGCGGGAAGCTCCTACGAGCAGTACTTC. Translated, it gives CASGPGLAGSSYEQYF.

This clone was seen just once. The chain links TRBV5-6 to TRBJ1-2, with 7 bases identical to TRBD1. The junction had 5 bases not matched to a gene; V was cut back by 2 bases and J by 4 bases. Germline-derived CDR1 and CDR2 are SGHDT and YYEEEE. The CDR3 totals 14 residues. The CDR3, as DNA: TGTGCCAGCAGCTTAGACAGGGCCACCTATGGCTACACCTTC. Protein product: CASSLDRATYGYTF.

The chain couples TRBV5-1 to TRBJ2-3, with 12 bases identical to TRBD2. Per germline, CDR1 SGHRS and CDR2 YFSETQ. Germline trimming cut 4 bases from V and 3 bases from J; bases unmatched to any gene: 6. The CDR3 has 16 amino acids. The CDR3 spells CASSRASGGATDTQYF. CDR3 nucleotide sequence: TGCGCCAGCAGCCGGGCTAGCGGGGGGGCGACAGATACGCAGTATTTT.

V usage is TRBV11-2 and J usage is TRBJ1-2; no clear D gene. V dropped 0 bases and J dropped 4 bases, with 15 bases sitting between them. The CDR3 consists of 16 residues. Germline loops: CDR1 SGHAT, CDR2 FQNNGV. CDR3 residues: CASSLDWPGSFYGYTF. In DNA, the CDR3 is TGTGCCAGCAGCTTAGATTGGCCCGGGAGTTTCTATGGCTACACCTTC.

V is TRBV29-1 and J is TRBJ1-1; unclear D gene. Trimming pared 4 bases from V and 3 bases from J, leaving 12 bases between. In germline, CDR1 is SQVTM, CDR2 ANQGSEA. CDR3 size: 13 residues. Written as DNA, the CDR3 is TGCAGCGTTGCCCCCAGCCAGGACACTGAAGCTTTCTTT. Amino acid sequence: CSVAPSQDTEAFF.

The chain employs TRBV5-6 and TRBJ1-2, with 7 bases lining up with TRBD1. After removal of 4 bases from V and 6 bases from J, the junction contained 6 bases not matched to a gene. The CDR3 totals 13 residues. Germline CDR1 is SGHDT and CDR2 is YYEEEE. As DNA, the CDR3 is TGTGCCAGCAGCCCCTACAGGGGCAATGGCTACACCTTC. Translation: CASSPYRGNGYTF.

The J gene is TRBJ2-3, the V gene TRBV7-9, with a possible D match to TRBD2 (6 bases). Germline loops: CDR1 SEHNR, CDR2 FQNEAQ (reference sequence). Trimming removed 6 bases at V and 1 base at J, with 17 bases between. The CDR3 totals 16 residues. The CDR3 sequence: CASRARRGRGTDTQYF. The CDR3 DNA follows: TGTGCCAGCAGGGCCAGGCGGGGCCGAGGCACAGATACGCAGTATTTT. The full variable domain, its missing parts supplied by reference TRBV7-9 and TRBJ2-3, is DTGVSQNPRHKITKRGQNVTFRCDPISEHNRLYWYRQTLGQGPEFLTYFQNEAQLEKSRLLSDRFSAERPKGSFSTLEIQRTEQGDSAMYLCASRARRGRGTDTQYFGPGTRLTVL.

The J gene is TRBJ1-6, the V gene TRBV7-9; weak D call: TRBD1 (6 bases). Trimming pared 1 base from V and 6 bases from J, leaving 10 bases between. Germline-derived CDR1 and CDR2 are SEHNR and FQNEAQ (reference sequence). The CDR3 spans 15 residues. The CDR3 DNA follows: TGTGCCAGCAGCTTAGAGCTGGGGGCTAATTCACCCCTCCACTTT. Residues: CASSLELGANSPLHF.

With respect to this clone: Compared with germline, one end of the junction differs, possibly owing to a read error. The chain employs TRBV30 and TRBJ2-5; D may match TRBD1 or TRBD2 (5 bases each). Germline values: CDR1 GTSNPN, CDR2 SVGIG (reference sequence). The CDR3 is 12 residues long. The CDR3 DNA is TGTGCCTGGAACGAGGGGCAAGGGACCCAGTACTTC. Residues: CAWNEGQGTQYF.

CDR3 sequence (DNA): TGCGCCAGCAGCTTGGGGGAGTGGGAGCAGTTCTTC. Amino acid sequence: CASSLGEWEQFF. The V call is TRBV5-1, the J call TRBJ2-1; D perhaps matches TRBD2 (5 bases). The germline gives CDR1 SGHRS, CDR2 YFSETQ. Between the trimmed V and J ends, which lost 0 bases and 10 bases, there was a span of 8 bases. The CDR3 length is 12 residues.

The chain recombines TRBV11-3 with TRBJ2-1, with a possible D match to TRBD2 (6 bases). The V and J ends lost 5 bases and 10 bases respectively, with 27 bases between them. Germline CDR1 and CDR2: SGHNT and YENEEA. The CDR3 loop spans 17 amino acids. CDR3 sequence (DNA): TGTGCCAGCAGCCGAGACGGGCTAGCGCTACTTCAGCGGGAGCAGTTCTTC. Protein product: CASSRDGLALLQREQFF.

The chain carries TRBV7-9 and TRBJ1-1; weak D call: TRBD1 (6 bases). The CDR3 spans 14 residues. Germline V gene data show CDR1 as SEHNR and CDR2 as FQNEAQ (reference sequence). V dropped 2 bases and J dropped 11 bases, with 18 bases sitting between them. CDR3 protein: CASSLKTGAFEAFF. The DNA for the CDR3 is TGTGCCAGCAGCTTAAAGACAGGCGCTTTTGAGGCTTTCTTT.

CDR3 in amino acids: CASSQVPSVPNEKLFF. CDR3 bases: TGCGCCAGCAGCCAAGTCCCCAGCGTCCCTAATGAAAAACTGTTTTTT. The chain recombines TRBV4-1 with TRBJ1-4; D remains unclear. This CDR3 contains 16 residues. Germline CDR1 and CDR2: MGHRA and YSYEKL. Trimming removed 1 base from V and 3 bases from J, with 12 bases in between.